This section outlines one T cell receptor (beta chain) sequence together with its context. The sample belongs to a study of blood T cell repertoires in COVID-19. Study at large: Sites across the United States, Italy and Spain contributed samples from acute and convalescent COVID-19. PBMCs, B-cell-depleted T cells, or T cells were the source of the cDNA or gDNA that made up the material.

In the source study's methods: The assay estimated nucleated cells by amplifying reference gene primers. Method: immunoSEQ multiplex PCR; TCRdb's copy keeps in-frame clones and lacks some. The V and J calls and clone size are taken from that table; D and trimming were inferred from the DNA. The sample records over 100,000 clones, 91% being singletons. Germline V gene lookup returns CDR1 MNHEY and CDR2 SMNVEV (reference sequence). V was shortened by 3 bases and J by 0 bases, with 9 bases between the two germline ends. This CDR3 is built from 16 residues. This sequence was found in a man aged 18 to 29 with acute or convalescent COVID-19. The chain employs TRBV27 and TRBJ1-6, with TRBD1 as a possible D gene (6 bases). Sequenced material: peripheral blood. CDR3 region: CASSFHRDSYNSPLHF. The CDR3 region has the DNA TGTGCCAGCAGTTTTCACAGGGACTCCTATAATTCACCCCTCCACTTT.